Below, 17 T cell receptor beta chains from the same sample are listed, as sequenced in a study of T-cell reconstitution after alpha-beta-depleted transplantation in children. Unique molecular identifiers were incorporated into the prepared TCRbeta library. Each CDR3 protein is one row after TCRdb ran MiXCR on the PCR reads. The data hold around 270,000 distinct CDR3 sequences, with 10% observed a single time. The sample consisted of PBMCs, taken before TCRalphabeta/CD19-depleted stem cell transplant. The source is a boy under three years old with acute myeloid leukemia, due to receive a stem cell transplant.

This clonotype was picked up many times. The J gene is TRBJ2-1, the V gene TRBV5-1, with D perhaps matching TRBD2 (5 bases). Trimming stripped 1 base from V and 9 bases from J, with 11 bases between. CDR3 length: 13 residues. Germline V gives CDR1 SGHRS, CDR2 YFSETQ. The CDR3 nucleotides read TGCGCCAGCAGCTTGACACTAGAGGTTGAGCAGTTCTTC. Its translation is CASSLTLEVEQFF.

This chain uses TRBV6-5 with TRBJ2-2, with 10 positions matching TRBD1. V was pared by 8 bases and J by 7 bases, with 7 bases of the junction left unmatched. CDR1 is MNHEY and CDR2 is SVGAGI in the germline V gene. This CDR3 has 14 amino acids. The DNA of the CDR3 is TGTGCCAGCCGATGGACAGGGGGAATCGGGGAGCTGTTTTTT. This gives the protein CASRWTGGIGELFF.

This chain uses TRBV4-1 with TRBJ2-7; 7 bases agree with TRBD1. The J segment lost 6 bases and the V segment lost 3 bases, leaving 8 bases of the junction unmatched. Germline assignment: CDR1 MGHRA and CDR2 YSYEKL. CDR3 length: 14 residues. The CDR3 loop reads CASSQIGYRGEQYF. The CDR3, as DNA: TGCGCCAGCAGCCAGATAGGCTACAGGGGCGAGCAGTACTTC.

There are many counts of this clonotype. This CDR3 is CASRRGYEQYF. The CDR3 region has the DNA TGCGCCAGCAGGCGAGGCTACGAGCAGTACTTC. The chain employs TRBV10-2 and TRBJ2-7, with D hard to call. The V end was cut by 6 bases, the J end by 3 bases, with 6 bases between. This CDR3 has 11 amino acids. Germline V gene sequence: CDR1 WSHSY, CDR2 SAAADI.

There are many counts of this clonotype. The chain employs TRBV4-3 and TRBJ2-1; 8 bases line up with TRBD1. From germline, CDR1 is LGHNA and CDR2 YSLEER. Germline trimming cut 4 bases from V and 1 base from J; bases unmatched to any gene: 3. The CDR3 spans 15 residues. The CDR3 DNA sequence: TGCGCCAGCAGCCGCGACAGGGGATCCTACAATGAGCAGTTCTTC. It encodes CASSRDRGSYNEQFF.

This clonotype was seen many times. The rearrangement uses TRBV6-2 or TRBV6-3 and TRBJ2-3; the D call may be TRBD1 or TRBD2 (5 bases each). Trimming left V 0 bases short and J 2 bases short, with 9 bases between. The CDR3 has 15 residues. Germline V gives CDR1 MNHEY, CDR2 SVGEGT. The CDR3, as DNA: TGTGCCAGCAGTTACTCGAGGGGACCCACAGATACGCAGTATTTT. This sequence encodes CASSYSRGPTDTQYF.

This clonotype occurred many times. The rearrangement uses TRBV7-9 and TRBJ2-5, with TRBD2 matching over 10 bases. V shed 3 bases, J shed 1 base, and the junction held 5 bases outside the gene matches. This CDR3 is 16 amino acids long. Germline V CDR1 and CDR2: SEHNR, FQNEAQ (reference sequence). This CDR3 reads CASSLGGLAFQETQYF. CDR3 DNA sequence: TGTGCCAGCAGCTTGGGGGGACTAGCGTTCCAAGAGACCCAGTACTTC.

This clonotype was seen repeatedly, ten times or more. This sequence joins TRBV20-1 and TRBJ2-7; D unresolved. With 2 bases removed from V and 5 bases from J, the gap between germline ends came to 7 bases. CDR3 length: 11 amino acids. Germline CDR1 reads DFQATT; CDR2 reads SNEGSKA (reference sequence). The CDR3 sequence is CSARPMNEQYF. CDR3 bases: TGCAGTGCTAGACCCATGAACGAGCAGTACTTC.

This clonotype was seen a few times. The chain has TRBV2 and TRBJ2-4; D unresolved. The length of the CDR3 is 13 residues. Per germline, CDR1 SNHLY and CDR2 FYNNEI. Trimming shortened V by 3 bases and J by 7 bases, and 10 bases separated the two germline ends. CDR3 nucleotide sequence: TGTGCCAGCAGTGACGGCCAATTGAACATTCAGTACTTC. Translation gives CASSDGQLNIQYF.

This clonotype was observed a few times. The rearrangement uses TRBV7-9 and TRBJ2-5; TRBD2 matches at 10 bases. Germline V gene sequence: CDR1 SEHNR, CDR2 FQNEAQ (reference sequence). After removal of 8 bases from V and 4 bases from J, the junction contained 10 bases not matched to a gene. The CDR3 length is 15 residues. Here the CDR3 reads CASSGVAGGGETQYF. The CDR3 coding sequence is TGTGCCAGCTCCGGGGTAGCGGGAGGAGGAGAGACCCAGTACTTC. The full variable domain, completed using reference TRBV7-9 and TRBJ2-5, is DTGVSQNPRHKITKRGQNVTFRCDPISEHNRLYWYRQTLGQGPEFLTYFQNEAQLEKSRLLSDRFSAERPKGSFSTLEIQRTEQGDSAMYLCASSGVAGGGETQYFGPGTRLLVL.

In this sample, this clonotype turned up a few times. The chain recombines TRBV20-1 with TRBJ2-4; D possibly matches TRBD1 or TRBD2 (6 bases each). The germline CDR1 and CDR2 sequences are DFQATT and SNEGSKA (reference sequence). CDR3 length equals 18 residues. V lost 2 bases, J lost 3 bases, and 23 bases lay in between. The CDR3 DNA reads as TGCAGTGCTAGAAGAGGGCGAGGAGGGGGAGGCGGCAAAAACATTCAGTACTTC. Residues: CSARRGRGGGGGKNIQYF.

This clonotype was counted ten times or more. The genes are TRBV7-9 and TRBJ2-3; a weak D match, TRBD2 (5 bases). The V and J ends lost 3 bases and 3 bases respectively, with 16 bases between them. Germline V gives CDR1 SEHNR, CDR2 FQNEAQ (reference sequence). The CDR3 sequence is 16 residues long. The DNA for the CDR3 is TGTGCCAGCAGCTTCCGGACTGCGTGGATGACAGATACGCAGTATTTT. Translating it yields CASSFRTAWMTDTQYF.

This clonotype was counted many times. The V and J genes are TRBV5-1 and TRBJ2-7; 12 bases are a match to TRBD2. The CDR3 consists of 14 residues. CDR1 is SGHRS and CDR2 is YFSETQ in the germline V gene. Losses at the gene ends were 4 bases for V and 5 bases for J; bases not matched to a gene: 4. DNA for the CDR3: TGCGCCAGCAGCCCTCGACTAGCGGGAGACGAGCAGTACTTC. Its translation: CASSPRLAGDEQYF.

Ten or more counts support this clonotype. This CDR3 reads CASSLAGLDTQYF. DNA of the CDR3: TGTGCCAGCAGTTTAGCTGGGTTGGATACGCAGTATTTT. The chain recombines TRBV12-3 or TRBV12-4 with TRBJ2-3; D gene ambiguous. The CDR3 runs to 13 residues. V was shortened by 0 bases and J by 6 bases, with 7 bases between the two germline ends.

This clonotype has at least ten counts. The V gene is TRBV27, the J gene TRBJ2-1; TRBD2 agrees at 7 bases. The V segment lost 1 base and the J segment 3 bases; nucleotides outside the gene matches: 3. Germline CDR1 MNHEY, CDR2 SMNVEV (reference sequence). The CDR3 covers 15 residues. CDR3: CASSLFGGSYNEQFF. CDR3 in DNA: TGTGCCAGCAGTTTATTCGGCGGGAGCTACAATGAGCAGTTCTTC.

The rearrangement uses TRBV3-1 and TRBJ1-2, with D hard to call. The CDR3 has 14 residues. Trimming removed 2 bases from V and 3 bases from J, with 10 bases in between. Germline assignment: CDR1 LGHDT and CDR2 YNNKEL (reference sequence). Here the CDR3 reads CASSQTPSHYGYTF. CDR3 sequence (DNA): TGTGCCAGCAGCCAAACTCCTTCCCACTATGGCTACACCTTC.

This clonotype was seen ten or more times. This chain joins TRBV28 and TRBJ2-2, with D perhaps TRBD2 (5 bases). Germline V gene data show CDR1 as MDHEN and CDR2 as SYDVKM. V lost 3 bases, J lost 4 bases, and 12 bases lay in between. The CDR3 has 15 amino acids. The DNA of the CDR3 is TGTGCCAGCAGTTTTGAGGGCCGCGGCACCGGGGAGCTGTTTTTT. Translating gives CASSFEGRGTGELFF.